These T cell receptor beta chains were read from a single sample in a study of OX40 agonist ivuxolimab in advanced cancers. Generated by immunoSEQ multiplex PCR, the TCRdb table keeps only in-frame clones and is missing some. The sample lists tens of thousands of clones, 80% to 90% occurring once. The sample here was CD4+ or CD8+ T cells sorted from blood, taken in a trial of the OX40 agonist ivuxolimab. These receptors came from an adult with an advanced solid tumor such as melanoma, head and neck, liver or kidney cancer. Each CDR3 is given with its conserved first and last residue. The D gene is left open where the match is weak. Clone size is not always given. Where it is, it says once, few, many or a class for expanded clones.

NA,TRBV11-2,once,TRBJ2-7,TGTGCCAGCAGCTTTCAAAGGGGTCACTACGAGCAGTACTTC,CASSFQRGHYEQYF
TRBD2,TRBV5-4,NA,TRBJ2-7,TGTGCCAGCAGCTTACTAGCGGGAGAGTTGTACTTC,CASSLLAGELYF
NA,TRBV2,NA,TRBJ1-4,TGTGCCAGCAGGGCCGGACAGTCAACTAATGAAAAACTGTTTTTT,CASRAGQSTNEKLFF
NA,TRBV7-9,once,TRBJ2-6,TGTGCCAGCAGCTTAGTGTACAGTCGAAGCTCTGGGGCCAACGTCCTGACTTTC,CASSLVYSRSSGANVLTF
NA,TRBV4-2,NA,TRBJ2-1,TGTGCCAGCAGCCAAGATCGTGAGCTTAGGTTCTTC,CASSQDRELRFF
NA,TRBV5-4,few,TRBJ2-6,TGTGCCAGCAGCTTGGGGGCAGTAGCCCTACTCCCCAACGTCCTGACTTTC,CASSLGAVALLPNVLTF
NA,TRBV7-9,NA,TRBJ2-2,TGTGCCAGCAGCTTAGGCCTTCAGGGTTCGTACACCGGGGAGCTGTTTTTT,CASSLGLQGSYTGELFF
TRBD1,TRBV25-1,NA,TRBJ1-3,TGTGCCAGCAAAGGACAGGCTAGCTCTGGAAACACCATATATTTT,CASKGQASSGNTIYF
NA,TRBV4-3,NA,TRBJ1-5,TGCGCCAGCAGCCAGGGCCGGGTCAATCAGCCCCAGCATTTT,CASSQGRVNQPQHF
NA,TRBV28,once,TRBJ1-2,TGTGCCAGCAGTTTATTACAGGATGGCTACACCTTC,CASSLLQDGYTF
NA,TRBV2,NA,TRBJ2-2,TGTGCCAGCAGAGAACTAGTTGCAAACACCGGGGAGCTGTTTTTT,CASRELVANTGELFF
TRBD2,TRBV25-1,NA,TRBJ2-5,TGTGCCAGCAGTTTTCTAGCGGGAGAGAAAAAACAAGAGACCCAGTACTTC,CASSFLAGEKKQETQYF
NA,TRBV28,NA,TRBJ1-2,TGTGCCAGCAGTTGGGGCGGCTATGGCTACACCTTC,CASSWGGYGYTF
NA,TRBV7-8,NA,TRBJ1-6,TGTGCCAGCAGGAAGGGGTCTAGCTCCTATAATTCACCCCTCCACTTT,CASRKGSSSYNSPLHF
TRBD1,TRBV19,NA,TRBJ1-1,TGTGCCAGTAAACCGGGACAGGCCGGCACTGAAGCTTTCTTT,CASKPGQAGTEAFF
NA,TRBV28,NA,TRBJ1-2,TGTGCCAGCAGTTTGGCAGGGAGATCGGAAGGCTACACCTTC,CASSLAGRSEGYTF
TRBD2,TRBV9,NA,TRBJ2-3,TGTGCCAGCAGCCAACTAGCGGGTGGGCTGGATACGCAGTATTTT,CASSQLAGGLDTQYF
NA,TRBV19,NA,TRBJ1-3,TGTGCCAGTAGTATACCAGACAGACACTCTGGAAACACCATATATTTT,CASSIPDRHSGNTIYF
NA,TRBV11-2,NA,TRBJ1-6,TGTGCCAGCAGCTTAATCTTCGGCGGATGGAATTCACCCCTCCACTTT,CASSLIFGGWNSPLHF
NA,TRBV19,NA,TRBJ1-1,TGTGCCAGTTCCGAGGGGCAGGGGAACACTGAAGCTTTCTTT,CASSEGQGNTEAFF
NA,TRBV25-1,NA,TRBJ2-3,TGTGCCAGCAGTGAGTCCGGTAGCACAGATACGCAGTATTTT,CASSESGSTDTQYF
NA,TRBV10-3,NA,TRBJ1-5,TGTGCCATCAGTGATTTGCAGGGGAATCAGCCCCAGCATTTT,CAISDLQGNQPQHF
TRBD1,TRBV5-1,NA,TRBJ2-6,TGCGCCAGCAGGCCGCAGGGGGCTCCGCTCTCTGGGGCCAACGTCCTGACTTTC,CASRPQGAPLSGANVLTF